This TCR beta chain appears in the sequencing data of a study of blood T cell repertoires in COVID-19 (dated by TCRdb to between 2020 and 2021). For context, the study as a whole: Collaborator samples came from the United States, Italy and Spain and covered acute and convalescent phases of COVID-19. HLA class I and class II types, where available, came from metadata supplied by the sample provider rather than from assay-based typing. A freely available public database, intended as a resource for researchers studying the immune response to SARS-CoV-2, is where the repertoires were released. The dataset comprised deeply sampled blood TCRbeta repertoires from subjects exposed to, actively infected with, or recovered from COVID-19. The material from the prospective study consisted of cDNA or gDNA derived from T cells, B-cell-depleted T cells, or PBMCs. Samples were obtained from the ongoing ImmuneRACE study (first 160 participants) and from 1,200 or so subjects provided by 6 global collaborators. Nearly every sample came with metadata listing a de-identified subject ID, COVID-19 status, age in years and sex. Broader findings and caveats from the paper: Clinical and demographic metadata were provided uncurated, with the amount varying by source and participant.

The germline V gene encodes CDR1 MNHNY and CDR2 SVGAGI (reference sequence). Unmatched junction bases come to 8, with V trimmed by 5 bases and J by 9 bases. From its cysteine to its phenylalanine, the CDR3 spans 14 amino acids. Here the CDR3 DNA is all that survives: 42 bases in frame from base 1. With respect to this clone: Its antigen is currently not known. It has no much larger one-base neighbor in the sample; base qualities were not kept.

The immunoSEQ Assay, a bias-controlled multiplex PCR, was used to amplify TCRbeta CDR3 regions from genomic DNA. The study's own analysis went as follows. The number of nucleated cells in each sample was estimated by amplification of reference gene primers within the assay. To quantify the absolute abundance of each unique TCRbeta CDR3 rearrangement, sequence reads were collapsed and filtered. Productive Simpson clonality was computed per sample as the square root of Simpson's diversity index over productive rearrangements. As stored in TCRdb, this immuneACCESS dataset retains in-frame rearrangements with V and J assigned. A fraction of the clones does not appear; measured against another copy, unresolved V genes explain less than half of the discrepancy, and the remainder lacks a known reason. V and J calls plus clone size are reproduced from that table; the DNA served to infer D and trimming. Recorded for this sample are 50,000 to 60,000 clones; less than 95% of them occurred a single time. The ten largest clones represent about 6% of the sample.

Each collaborating institution followed its own protocols to collect whole blood in K2EDTA tubes. For TCRbeta analysis, collaborators shipped samples in one of three forms: frozen whole blood, isolated PBMCs, or DNA extracted from either of those sample types. The chain is assembled from TRBV6-6 and TRBJ1-2, with TRBD1 matching 11 junction bases. Material: peripheral blood. The TCR sequence derives from a man aged 40-50 years with acute or convalescent COVID-19. Here is the DNA: TGTGCCAGCAGTCCCCGGACAGGGGGCGAGAGCTACACCTTC. It translates to CASSPRTGGESYTF.